The clone carrying this T cell receptor (beta chain) came up many times. Its antigen remains unknown. Time point in this sample: newly diagnosed GD, antithyroid drugs for less than 3 months. The TCR library was prepared using RNA isolated from PBMCs. Construction of TCR beta libraries relied on iRepertoire HTBI primers and on Arm-PCR targeting CDR3 regions. TCRdb itself ran the multiplex PCR reads through MiXCR, one entry per CDR3 protein. The profile shows more than 350,000 distinct CDR3 sequences, around 14% of them singletons. These data come from a study of regulatory T cells in long-lasting Graves disease. General observations from the study: Examination was confined to peripheral blood, excluding thyroid tissue.

The same data also went into a second study, on T cells in Graves' hyperthyroidism and ophthalmopathy.

The TCR originated in a woman in her twenties or thirties with Graves disease. Sample: peripheral blood mononuclear cells (PBMCs), taken at new diagnosis, from a patient treated with antithyroid drugs.

CDR3 in amino acids: CASSLLFGETQYF. In DNA, the CDR3 is TGTGCCAGCAGCCTCCTATTTGGGGAGACCCAGTACTTC. This chain uses TRBV7-3 with TRBJ2-5; D is undetermined. CDR3 size: 13 residues. Trimming removed 5 bases at V and 5 bases at J, with 12 bases between. Germline V gene sequence: CDR1 SGHTA, CDR2 FQGTGA. The whole variable domain, filled in from reference TRBV7-3 and TRBJ2-5, reads GAGVSQTPSNKVTEKGKYVELRCDPISGHTALYWYRQSLGQGPEFLIYFQGTGAADDSGLPNDRFFAVRPEGSVSTLKIQRTERGDSAVYLCASSLLFGETQYFGPGTRLLVL.